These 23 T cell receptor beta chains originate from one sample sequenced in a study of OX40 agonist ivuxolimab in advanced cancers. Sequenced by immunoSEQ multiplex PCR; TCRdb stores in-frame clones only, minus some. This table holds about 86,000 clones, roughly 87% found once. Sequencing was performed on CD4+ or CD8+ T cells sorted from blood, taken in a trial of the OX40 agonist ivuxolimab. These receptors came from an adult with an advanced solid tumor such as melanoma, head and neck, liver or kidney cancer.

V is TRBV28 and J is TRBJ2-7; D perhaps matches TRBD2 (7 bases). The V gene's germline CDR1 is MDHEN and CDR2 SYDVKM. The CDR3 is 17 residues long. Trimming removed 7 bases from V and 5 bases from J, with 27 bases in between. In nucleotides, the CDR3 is TGTGCCAGCACCTCCCGGGGGGCGGGAGTTTTCCCCCACGAGCAGTACTTC. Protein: CASTSRGAGVFPHEQYF. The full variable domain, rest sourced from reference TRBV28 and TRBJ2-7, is DVKVTQSSRYLVKRTGEKVFLECVQDMDHENMFWYRQDPGLGLRLIYFSYDVKMKEKGDIPEGYSVSREKKERFSLILESASTNQTSMYLCASTSRGAGVFPHEQYFGPGTRLTVT.

CDR3 nucleotide sequence: TGTGCCAGCAGCCCTCTTCCATTGATCGGGACAGTCTATGGCTACACCTTC. Encoded protein: CASSPLPLIGTVYGYTF. This rearrangement joins TRBV4-2 to TRBJ1-2, with TRBD1 matching 7 bases. The CDR3 has 17 amino acids. V lost 4 bases and J lost 4; bases outside the gene matches: 15. Germline V lookup: CDR1 LGHNA, CDR2 YNFKEQ.

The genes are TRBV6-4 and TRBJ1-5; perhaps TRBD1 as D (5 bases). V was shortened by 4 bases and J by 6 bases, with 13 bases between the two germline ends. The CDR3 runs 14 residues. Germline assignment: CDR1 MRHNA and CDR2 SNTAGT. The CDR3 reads CASSGTWGGQPQHF. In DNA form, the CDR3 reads TGTGCCAGCAGTGGAACTTGGGGGGGTCAGCCCCAGCATTTT.

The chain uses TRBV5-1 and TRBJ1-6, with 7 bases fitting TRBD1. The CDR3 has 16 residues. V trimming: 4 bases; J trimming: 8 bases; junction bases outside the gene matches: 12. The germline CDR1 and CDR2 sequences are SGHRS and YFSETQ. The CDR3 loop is CASSPGTDYSHSPLHF. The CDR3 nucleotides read TGCGCCAGCAGCCCCGGGACAGATTACTCGCATTCACCCCTCCACTTT. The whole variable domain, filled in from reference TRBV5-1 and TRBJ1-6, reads KAGVTQTPRYLIKTRGQQVTLSCSPISGHRSVSWYQQTPGQGLQFLFEYFSETQRNKGNFPGRFSGRQFSNSRSEMNVSTLELGDSALYLCASSPGTDYSHSPLHFGNGTRLTVT.

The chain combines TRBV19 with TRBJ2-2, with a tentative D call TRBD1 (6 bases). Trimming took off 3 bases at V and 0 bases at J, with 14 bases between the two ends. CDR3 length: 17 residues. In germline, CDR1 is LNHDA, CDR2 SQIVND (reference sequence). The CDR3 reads CASSIPGHRSNTGELFF. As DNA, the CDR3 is TGTGCCAGTAGTATTCCGGGACACCGATCGAACACCGGGGAGCTGTTTTTT.

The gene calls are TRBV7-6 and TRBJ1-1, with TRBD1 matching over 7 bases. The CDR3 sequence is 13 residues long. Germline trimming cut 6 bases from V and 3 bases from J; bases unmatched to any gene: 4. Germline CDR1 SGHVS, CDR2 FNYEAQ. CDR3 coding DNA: TGTGCCAGCAGGTTACAGGGGCACACTGAAGCTTTCTTT. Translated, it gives CASRLQGHTEAFF.

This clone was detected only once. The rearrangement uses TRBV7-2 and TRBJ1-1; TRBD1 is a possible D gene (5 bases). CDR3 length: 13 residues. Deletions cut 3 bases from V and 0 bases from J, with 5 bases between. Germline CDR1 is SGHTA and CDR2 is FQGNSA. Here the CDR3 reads CASSLTVNTEAFF. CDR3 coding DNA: TGTGCCAGCAGCTTGACAGTGAACACTGAAGCTTTCTTT. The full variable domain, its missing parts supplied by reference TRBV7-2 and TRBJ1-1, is GAGVSQSPSNKVTEKGKDVELRCDPISGHTALYWYRQSLGQGLEFLIYFQGNSAPDKSGLPSDRFSAERTGGSVSTLTIQRTQQEDSAVYLCASSLTVNTEAFFGQGTRLTVV.

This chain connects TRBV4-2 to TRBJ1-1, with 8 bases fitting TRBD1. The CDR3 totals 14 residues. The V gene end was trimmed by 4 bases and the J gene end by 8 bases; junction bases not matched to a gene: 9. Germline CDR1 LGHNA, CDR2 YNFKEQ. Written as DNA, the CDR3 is TGTGCCAGCAGCCCCAGCCAGGGGGCTGGAGAAGCTTTCTTT. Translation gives CASSPSQGAGEAFF.

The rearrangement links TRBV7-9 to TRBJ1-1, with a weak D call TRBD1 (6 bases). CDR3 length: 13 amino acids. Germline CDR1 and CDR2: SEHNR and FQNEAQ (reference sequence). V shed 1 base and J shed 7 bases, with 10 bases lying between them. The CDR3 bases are TGTGCCAGCAGCTTAGTTGAAGGGGGTGAAGCTTTCTTT. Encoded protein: CASSLVEGGEAFF.

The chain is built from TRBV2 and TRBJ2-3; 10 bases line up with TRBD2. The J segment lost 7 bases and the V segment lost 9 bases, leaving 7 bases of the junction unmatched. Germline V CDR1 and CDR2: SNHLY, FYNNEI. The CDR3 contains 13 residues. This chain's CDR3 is CASEREGRYTQYF. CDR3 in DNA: TGTGCCAGTGAGCGGGAGGGCAGGTATACGCAGTATTTT. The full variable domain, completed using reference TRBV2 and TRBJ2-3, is EPEVTQTPSHQVTQMGQEVILRCVPISNHLYFYWYRQILGQKVEFLVSFYNNEISEKSEIFDDQFSVERPDGSNFTLKIRSTKLEDSAMYFCASEREGRYTQYFGPGTRLTVL.

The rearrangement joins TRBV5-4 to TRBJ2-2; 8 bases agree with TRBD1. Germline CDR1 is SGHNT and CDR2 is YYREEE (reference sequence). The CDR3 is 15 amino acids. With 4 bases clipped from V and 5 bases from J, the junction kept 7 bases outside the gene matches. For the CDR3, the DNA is TGTGCCAGCAGCCAAGACAGGGGTGGAACCGGGGAGCTGTTTTTT. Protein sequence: CASSQDRGGTGELFF.

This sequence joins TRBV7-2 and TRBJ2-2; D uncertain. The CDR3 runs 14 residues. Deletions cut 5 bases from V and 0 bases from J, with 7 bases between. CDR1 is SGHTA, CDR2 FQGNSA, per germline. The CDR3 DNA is TGTGCCAGCAGCACCCTCGCGAACACCGGGGAGCTGTTTTTT. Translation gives CASSTLANTGELFF.

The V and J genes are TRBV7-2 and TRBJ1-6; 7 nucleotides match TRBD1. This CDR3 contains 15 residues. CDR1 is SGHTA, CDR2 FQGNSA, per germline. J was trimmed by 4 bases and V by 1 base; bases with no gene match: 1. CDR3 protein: CASSLGQGYNSPLHF. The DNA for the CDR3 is TGTGCCAGCAGCTTAGGACAGGGTTATAATTCACCCCTCCACTTT.

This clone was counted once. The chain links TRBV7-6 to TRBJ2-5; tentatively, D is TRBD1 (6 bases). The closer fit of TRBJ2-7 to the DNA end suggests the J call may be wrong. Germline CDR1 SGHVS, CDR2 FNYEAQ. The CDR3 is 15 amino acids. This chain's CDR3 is CASSPQQGPTYEQYF. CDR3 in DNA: TGTGCCAGCAGCCCCCAACAGGGACCCACCTACGAGCAGTACTTC.

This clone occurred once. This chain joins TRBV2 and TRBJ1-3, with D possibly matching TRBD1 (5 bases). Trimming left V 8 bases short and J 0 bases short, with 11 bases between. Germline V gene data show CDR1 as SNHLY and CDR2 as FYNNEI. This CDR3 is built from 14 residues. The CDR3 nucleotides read TGTGCCAGCCTACAGGACCGCTCTGGAAACACCATATATTTT. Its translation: CASLQDRSGNTIYF.

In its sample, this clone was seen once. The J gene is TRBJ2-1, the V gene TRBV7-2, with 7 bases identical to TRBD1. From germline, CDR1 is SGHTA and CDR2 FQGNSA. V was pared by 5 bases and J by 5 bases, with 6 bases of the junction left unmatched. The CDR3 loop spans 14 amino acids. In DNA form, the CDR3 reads TGTGCCAGCAGCATACTAGGGACAGACAATGAGCAGTTCTTC. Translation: CASSILGTDNEQFF.

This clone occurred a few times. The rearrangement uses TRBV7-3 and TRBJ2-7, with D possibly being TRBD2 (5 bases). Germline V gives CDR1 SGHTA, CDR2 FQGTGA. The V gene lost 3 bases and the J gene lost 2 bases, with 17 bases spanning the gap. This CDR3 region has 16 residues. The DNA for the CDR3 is TGTGCCAGCAGCTTTTTCTTCCGGGATTCGGCCTACGAGCAGTACTTC. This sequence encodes CASSFFFRDSAYEQYF. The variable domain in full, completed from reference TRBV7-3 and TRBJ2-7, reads GAGVSQTPSNKVTEKGKYVELRCDPISGHTALYWYRQSLGQGPEFLIYFQGTGAADDSGLPNDRFFAVRPEGSVSTLKIQRTERGDSAVYLCASSFFFRDSAYEQYFGPGTRLTVT.

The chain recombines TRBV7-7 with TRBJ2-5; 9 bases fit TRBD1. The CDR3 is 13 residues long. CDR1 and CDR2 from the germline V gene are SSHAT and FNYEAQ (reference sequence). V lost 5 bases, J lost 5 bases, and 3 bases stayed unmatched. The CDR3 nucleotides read TGTGCCAGCAGCAAAGACAGGGGGGAGACCCAGTACTTC. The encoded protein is CASSKDRGETQYF. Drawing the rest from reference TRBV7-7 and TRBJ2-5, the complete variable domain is GAGVSQSPRYKVTKRGQDVTLRCDPISSHATLYWYQQALGQGPEFLTYFNYEAQPDKSGLPSDRFSAERPEGSISTLTIQRTEQRDSAMYRCASSKDRGETQYFGPGTRLLVL.

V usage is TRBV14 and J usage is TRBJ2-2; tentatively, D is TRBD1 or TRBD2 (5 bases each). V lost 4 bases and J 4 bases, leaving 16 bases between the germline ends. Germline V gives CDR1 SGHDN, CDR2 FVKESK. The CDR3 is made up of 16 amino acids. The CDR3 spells CASSRLGTRITGELFF. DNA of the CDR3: TGTGCCAGCAGCCGACTTGGGACCCGTATCACCGGGGAGCTGTTTTTT. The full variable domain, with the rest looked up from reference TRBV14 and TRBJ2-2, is EAGVTQFPSHSVIEKGQTVTLRCDPISGHDNLYWYRRVMGKEIKFLLHFVKESKQDESGMPNNRFLAERTGGTYSTLKVQPAELEDSGVYFCASSRLGTRITGELFFGEGSRLTVL.

CDR3 sequence reads: CASSSRREGGQPQHF. In DNA, the CDR3 is TGTGCCAGCAGTTCCCGGCGGGAAGGGGGCCAGCCCCAGCATTTT. The V gene is TRBV28, the J gene TRBJ1-5, with TRBD1 matching over 7 bases. The ends lost 4 bases at V and 7 bases at J; junction bases unmatched: 10. Germline CDR1 and CDR2: MDHEN and SYDVKM. The CDR3 is made up of 15 amino acids.

The CDR3, as DNA: TGTGCAAGTCGCTTATTCAGCGGTTCATCAGATACGCAGTATTTT. Translated: CASRLFSGSSDTQYF. The chain joins TRBV12-2 to TRBJ2-3; TRBD2, the table's D call, lacks a check against the DNA. TRBV12-2 is marked as a pseudogene. The CDR3 is 15 residues long.

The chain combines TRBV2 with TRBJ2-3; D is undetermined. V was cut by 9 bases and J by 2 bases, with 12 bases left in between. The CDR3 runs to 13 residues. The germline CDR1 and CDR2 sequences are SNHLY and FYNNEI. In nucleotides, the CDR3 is TGTGCCAGTTGCGAGGTCTTCACAGATACGCAGTATTTT. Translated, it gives CASCEVFTDTQYF.

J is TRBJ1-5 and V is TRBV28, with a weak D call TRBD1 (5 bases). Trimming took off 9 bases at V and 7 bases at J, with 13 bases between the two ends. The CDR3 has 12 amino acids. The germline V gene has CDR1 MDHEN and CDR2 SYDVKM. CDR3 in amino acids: CASGIGDQPQHF. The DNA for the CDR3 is TGTGCCAGTGGGATCGGGGACCAGCCCCAGCATTTT.